Below, one TCR beta chain is given with its context. The data were obtained in a study of blood T cell repertoires in COVID-19. V lost 1 base to trimming and J lost 1 base, with 8 bases between them. Looked up from germline, CDR1 is ENHRY and CDR2 is SYGVKD. The CDR3 is made up of 15 amino acids. Assay used: immunoSEQ multiplex PCR; TCRdb lists only in-frame clones, some missing. The sample shows about 210,000 clones, 80% of them seen only once. The specimen sequenced was peripheral blood. The chain uses TRBV10-3 and TRBJ1-3, with D unclear. This sequence originates from a human donor in a cohort sampled during active COVID-19. CDR3 DNA sequence: TGTGCCATCAGTGAGTGGGCCGATTCTGGAAACACCATATATTTT. Translating it yields CAISEWADSGNTIYF.